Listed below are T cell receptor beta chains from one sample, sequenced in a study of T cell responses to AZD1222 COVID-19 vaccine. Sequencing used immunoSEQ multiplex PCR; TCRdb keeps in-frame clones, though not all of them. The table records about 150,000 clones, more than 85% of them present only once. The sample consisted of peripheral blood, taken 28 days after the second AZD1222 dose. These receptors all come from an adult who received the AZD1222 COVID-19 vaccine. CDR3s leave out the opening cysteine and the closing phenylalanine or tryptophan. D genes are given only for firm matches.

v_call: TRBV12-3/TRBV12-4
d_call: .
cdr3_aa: ASSFEGAYGYT

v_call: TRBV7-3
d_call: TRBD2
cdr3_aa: ASSLPTSGTGNEQF

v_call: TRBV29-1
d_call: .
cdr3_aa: SAVKLNTEAF

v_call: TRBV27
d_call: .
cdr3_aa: ASSPDRAGFNTEAF

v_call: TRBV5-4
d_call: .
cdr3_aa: ASSLDYTEAF

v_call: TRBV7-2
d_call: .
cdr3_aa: ASSLSEGTGELF

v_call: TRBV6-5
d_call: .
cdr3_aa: ASSYFLAGEETQY

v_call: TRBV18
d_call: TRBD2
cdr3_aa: ASSSGGETQY

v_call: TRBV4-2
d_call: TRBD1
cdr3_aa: ASSRATGESGELF

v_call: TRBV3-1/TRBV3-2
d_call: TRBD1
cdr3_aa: ASSQGTGSETQY

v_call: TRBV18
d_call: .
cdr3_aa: ASSPEGTYNEQF

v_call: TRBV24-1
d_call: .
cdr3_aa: ATSDGFGDNQPQH

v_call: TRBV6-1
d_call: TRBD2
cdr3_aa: ASSEYGTSGRAGLHEQF

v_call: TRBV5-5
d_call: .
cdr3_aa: ASSPGPNTEAF

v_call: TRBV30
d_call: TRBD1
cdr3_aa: AWSYRGPHNEQF

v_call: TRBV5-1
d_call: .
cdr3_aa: ASSFPSVHEQF

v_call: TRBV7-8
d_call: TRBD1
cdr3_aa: ASSRQGALYQPQH

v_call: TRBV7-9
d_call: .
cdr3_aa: ASSDAQTGEKLF

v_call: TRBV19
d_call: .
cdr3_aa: ASSTQGTVNEQF

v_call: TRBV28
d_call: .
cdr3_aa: ASSFQGLGNGYT

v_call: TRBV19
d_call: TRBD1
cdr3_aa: ASSLPGQGTYEQY

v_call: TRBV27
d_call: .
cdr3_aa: ASSLYVGTSYEQY

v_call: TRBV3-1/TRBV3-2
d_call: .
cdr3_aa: ASSQRGGATNEKLF

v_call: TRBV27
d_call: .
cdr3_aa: ASSSLRELPGELF

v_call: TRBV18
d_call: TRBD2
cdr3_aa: ASSPGPTSGRGNEQF

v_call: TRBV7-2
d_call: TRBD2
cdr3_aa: ASSYTSAPYNEQF

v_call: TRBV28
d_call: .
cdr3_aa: ASSASGRIHGYT

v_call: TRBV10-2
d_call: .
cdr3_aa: ASSDTGYLETQY

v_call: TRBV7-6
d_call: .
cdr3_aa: ASSLTTSINTGELF

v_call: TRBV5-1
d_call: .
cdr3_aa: ASSLSSNQPQH

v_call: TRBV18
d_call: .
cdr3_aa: ASSPPGTGTQY

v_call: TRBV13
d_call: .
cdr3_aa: ASSQGTVYNSPLH

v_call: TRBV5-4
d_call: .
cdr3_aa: ASSTGQSTYEQY

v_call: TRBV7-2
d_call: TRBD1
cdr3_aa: ASSVGTGYQPQH

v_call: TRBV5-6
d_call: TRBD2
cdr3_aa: ASSLGPRLAGDFGELF

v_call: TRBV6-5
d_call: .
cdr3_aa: ASRPITGSGELF

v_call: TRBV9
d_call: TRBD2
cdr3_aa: ASSVASSGSMKTQY

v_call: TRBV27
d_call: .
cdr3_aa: ASREGGNEQY

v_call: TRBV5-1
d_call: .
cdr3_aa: ASSLIGDNSPLH

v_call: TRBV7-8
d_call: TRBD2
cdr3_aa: ASSLRLASGRAYSYEQY

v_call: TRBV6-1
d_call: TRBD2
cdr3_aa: ASSEESGGDTDTQY

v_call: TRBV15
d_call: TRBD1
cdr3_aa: ATSRSGTGSTIY

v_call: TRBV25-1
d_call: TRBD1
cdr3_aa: ASGQGYNEQF

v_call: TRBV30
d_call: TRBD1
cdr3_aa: AFDRVGYT

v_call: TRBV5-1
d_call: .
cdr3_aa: ASSLSSRDYT

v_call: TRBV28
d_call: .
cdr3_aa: ASSPGPSTEAF